This TCR beta chain was sequenced during a study of regulatory T cells in long-lasting Graves disease (dated by TCRdb to about 2021). Broadly, across the study: Patients with newly diagnosed Graves' disease had been on antithyroid drugs for under 3 months. A total of about 33 samples were covered by TCR sequencing, comprising approximately 13 persistent and some 20 newly diagnosed Graves' disease patients. Patients with persistent Graves' disease were compared with patients with newly diagnosed Graves' disease using TCR sequencing and RNA sequencing of peripheral blood. The study took place in China and was registered as a clinical trial.

This clonotype was observed at least ten times. Its recognized antigen is unknown. No base quality information exists; no much larger clone differs at one position. V is pared back by 8 bases and J by 4 bases, with 15 bases lying between the germline termini. Sequences MNHEY (CDR1) and SMNVEV (CDR2) are obtained from the germline V gene (reference sequence). Spanning cysteine to phenylalanine, the CDR3 consists of 14 amino acids. Kept here is only the CDR3 DNA, which spans 42 bases and is read in frame from base 1. The library came from multiplex PCR. TCRdb names Illumina HiSeq 4000 as the instrument used. To build TCR beta libraries, CDR3 regions were amplified by Arm-PCR using iRepertoire HTBI primers. Before sequencing, the PCR products went through gel purification. Per the authors' processing: A total of around 66 TRBV and some 15 TRBJ segments were identified across samples and were used for gene usage analysis of CDR3 amino acid clonotypes. Filtered high-quality paired reads were merged into contigs using COPE and FqMerger. BLAST was used to align contigs to the IMGT TRBV, TRBD and TRBJ reference genes, and CDR3 was defined following IMGT. Highly expanded clones were defined as clonotypes with a frequency above 0.1%. Repertoire diversity was measured by Shannon entropy, and V-J evenness by the Gini coefficient. Clonotypes shared by more than one individual were considered public. TCRdb trimmed the raw reads at Q25, called clones with MiXCR and kept productive beta chains. CDR3 protein duplicates are merged, each entry listing the most common genes and DNA. The V and J calls were not made by the authors but by TCRdb's processing. The sample includes 550,000 to 650,000 distinct CDR3 sequences, with roughly 16% observed a single time. The ten top clones hold 9.5% to 15% of the sample.

The time point label, as the study defines it: newly diagnosed GD, antithyroid drugs for less than 3 months. RNA was extracted from PBMCs in TRIzol for both TCR sequencing and RNA sequencing. The diagnosis of Graves' disease was made according to American Thyroid Association guidelines. Patients for the study were recruited at an endocrinology department in Xi'an, China. Each patient gave 7 to 9.5 milliliters of peripheral blood, collected in an EDTA anticoagulant tube. PBMCs were isolated by Ficoll Paque Plus density gradient separation without further T cell sorting. RNA quality was checked with an Agilent 2100 Bioanalyzer and agarose gel, and concentration with a NanoDrop 2000. The paper as a whole reports these results and caveats: Compared with newly diagnosed patients, persistent Graves' disease patients had lower TCR Shannon entropy and fewer highly expanded clones, which suggests clonal expansion. Only the TCR beta chain was sequenced and analyzed. The authors noted that the small sample size was a limitation that may lower accuracy. A larger number of public clonotypes was shared among persistent patients (fewer than 3,000) than among newly diagnosed patients (roughly 970). The study examined only peripheral blood because the primary lesion, thyroid tissue, could not be accessed. Preferential use of TRBV28, TRBJ1-2 and TRBJ2-5 was observed in persistent disease, whereas TRBV20-1 and TRBJ2-1 were favored in newly diagnosed disease.

This sample was shared with a second study, whose subject was T cells in Graves' hyperthyroidism and ophthalmopathy. That second report states: Stable Graves' hyperthyroidism was defined as the absence of progression to ophthalmopathy over 18 months of follow-up. Hyperthyroidism patients were newly diagnosed, had a disease duration of under 2 months, and were aged 18 to 65 years. Patients with uncontrolled infections, other autoimmune diseases, pregnancy or lactation were excluded. Diagnoses relied on clinical symptoms, serum thyroxine and TRAb, thyroid ultrasound and orbital computed tomography. The first round of RT-PCR for the TCR CDR3 was performed with the HTBI primer set and the Qiagen OneStep RT-PCR kit. Most expanded thyroid clonotypes (frequency above 0.001) were also found in blood, which suggests that blood repertoires may mirror thyroid immune responses. A 13 V-J signature model separated ophthalmopathy from stable hyperthyroidism, with roughly 88% sensitivity and just under 84% specificity in cross-validation and 80%/75% in testing. In validation, progression to ophthalmopathy was predicted by the model with nearly 71% sensitivity and roughly 76% specificity, a median of approximately 6.5 months before onset. A discovery cohort of about a hundred patients, roughly 45 with Graves' ophthalmopathy and more than 55 with stable Graves' hyperthyroidism, was used to find distinguishing TCR V-J signatures. Whether ophthalmopathy could be predicted prospectively was tested in an independent validation cohort made up of about 18 hyperthyroidism patients plus 17 patients who later progressed to ophthalmopathy. For training and testing, the 80 to 100 patients in the discovery cohort were randomly divided in a 7:3 ratio. The study also compared thyroid tissue and blood T-cell repertoires from a handful of Graves' hyperthyroidism patients. Following sampling, methimazole starting at 30 mg daily was given to hyperthyroidism patients, and high-dose intravenous methylprednisolone was given to ophthalmopathy patients. The libraries were constructed in a second round of multiplex PCR and then size-selected and purified. Libraries were sequenced paired-end with 100 bp reads on an Illumina HiSeq2000. SOAPnuke was used to process the raw data, throwing out any read that contained adapters or uncalled bases, had a mean Phred below 15, or lacked an exact constant-primer or identifier match. High-quality paired reads were merged using COPE v1.2.5, and each unique nucleotide sequence was defined as a clonotype. MiTCR v1.1 was used to align clonotypes to the IMGT TRBV, TRBD and TRBJ reference segments. The analysis included only V-J combinations with a frequency above 0.0001, which together covered 99% to 99.2% of the repertoires. The TCS score was defined as the ratio of F50 (clonal expansion) to E x V (chaos), calculated using BLOSUM62-based TCRdist between CDR3 peptides within each V-J. Welch's t-statistics and random forest reduced several hundred V-J features to 10 to 15, which were used in a naive Bayes classifier (R e1071). No statistical method was used to fix the sample size in advance, and group allocation was not hidden from the investigators. The paper describes TCR Vbeta CDR3 sequencing of some 130 peripheral blood samples, made up of under 50 ophthalmopathy patients, 70 to 75 hyperthyroidism patients and 17 progressor patients.

Source: peripheral blood mononuclear cells (PBMCs), taken at new diagnosis, from a patient treated with antithyroid drugs. The source is a man aged 18 to 35 with Graves disease. Donor details come from another sample of the same person, matched by shared clones. The rearranged segments are TRBV27 and TRBJ2-1; the D gene cannot be named for sure. In nucleotide form, the sequence is TGTGCCAGCGCCATGGTACCACCATACAATGAGCAGTTCTTC. This encodes CASAMVPPYNEQFF.